This T cell receptor (beta chain) was captured in a study of PD-L1 blockade in urothelial cancer. Study context: Timepoints chosen for blood analysis were 3 weeks (second dose) and 6 weeks after treatment start.

This clone was seen a handful of times. The junction shows a germline mismatch at one end, possibly a read error. Profiling relied on immunoSEQ multiplex PCR, and the TCRdb table lists in-frame clones only, not all of them. This table has more than 30,000 clones, around 83% appearing once. The CDR3 covers 12 residues. Per germline, CDR1 SGHTA and CDR2 FQGTGA. The V gene is TRBV7-3, the J gene TRBJ2-7; D perhaps matches TRBD1 (6 bases). The TCR comes from a man between 60 and 75 years old with urothelial cancer. The material was PBMCs, obtained around atezolizumab (anti-PD-L1) treatment. For the CDR3, the DNA is TGTGCCAGCAGCGACTCCGGGACATCGTTGCTCTTC. It encodes CASSDSGTSLLF.